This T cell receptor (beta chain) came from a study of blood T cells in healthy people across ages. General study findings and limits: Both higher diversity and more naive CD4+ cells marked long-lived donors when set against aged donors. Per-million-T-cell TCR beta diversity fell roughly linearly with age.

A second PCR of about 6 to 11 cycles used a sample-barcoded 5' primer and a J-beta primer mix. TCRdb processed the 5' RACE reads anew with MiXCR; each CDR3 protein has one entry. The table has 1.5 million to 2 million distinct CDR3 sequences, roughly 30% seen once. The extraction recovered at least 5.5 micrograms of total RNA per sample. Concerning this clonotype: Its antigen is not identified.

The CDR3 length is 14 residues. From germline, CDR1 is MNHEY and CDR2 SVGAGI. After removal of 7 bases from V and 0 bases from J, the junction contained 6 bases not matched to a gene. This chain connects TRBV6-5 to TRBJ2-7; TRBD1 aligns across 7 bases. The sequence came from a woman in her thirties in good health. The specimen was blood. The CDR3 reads CASTPTGDSYEQYF. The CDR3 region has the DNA TGTGCCAGCACTCCTACAGGGGACTCCTACGAGCAGTACTTC.